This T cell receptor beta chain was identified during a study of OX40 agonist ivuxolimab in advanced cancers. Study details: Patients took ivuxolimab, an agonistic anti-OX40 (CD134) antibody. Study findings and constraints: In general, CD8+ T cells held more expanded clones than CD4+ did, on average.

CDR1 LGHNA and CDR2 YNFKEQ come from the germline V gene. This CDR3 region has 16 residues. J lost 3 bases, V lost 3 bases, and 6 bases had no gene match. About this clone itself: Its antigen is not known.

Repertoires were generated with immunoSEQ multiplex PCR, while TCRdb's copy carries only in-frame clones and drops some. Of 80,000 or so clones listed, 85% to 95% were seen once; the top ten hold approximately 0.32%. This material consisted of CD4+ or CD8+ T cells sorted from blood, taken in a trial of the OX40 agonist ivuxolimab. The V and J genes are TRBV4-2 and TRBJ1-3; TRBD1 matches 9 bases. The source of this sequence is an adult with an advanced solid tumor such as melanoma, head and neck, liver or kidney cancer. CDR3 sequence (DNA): TGTGCCAGCAGCCAGGAGGGACAGGGAGGTGGAAACACCATATATTTT. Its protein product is CASSQEGQGGGNTIYF.